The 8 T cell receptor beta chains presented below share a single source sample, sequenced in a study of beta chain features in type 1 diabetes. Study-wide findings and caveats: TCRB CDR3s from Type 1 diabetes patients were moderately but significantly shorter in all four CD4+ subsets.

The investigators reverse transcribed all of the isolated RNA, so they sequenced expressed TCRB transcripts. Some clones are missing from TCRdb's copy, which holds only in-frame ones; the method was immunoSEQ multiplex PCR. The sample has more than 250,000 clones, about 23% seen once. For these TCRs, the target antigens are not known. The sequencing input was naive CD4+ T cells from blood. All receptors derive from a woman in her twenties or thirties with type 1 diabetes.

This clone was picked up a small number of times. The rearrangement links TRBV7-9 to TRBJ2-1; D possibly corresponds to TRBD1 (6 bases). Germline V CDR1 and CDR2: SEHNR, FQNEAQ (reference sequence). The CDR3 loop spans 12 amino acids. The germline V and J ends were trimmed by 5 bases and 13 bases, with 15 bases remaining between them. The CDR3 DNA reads TGTGCCAGCAGCCGCCTAGGGGGACACCAGTTCTTC. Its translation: CASSRLGGHQFF.

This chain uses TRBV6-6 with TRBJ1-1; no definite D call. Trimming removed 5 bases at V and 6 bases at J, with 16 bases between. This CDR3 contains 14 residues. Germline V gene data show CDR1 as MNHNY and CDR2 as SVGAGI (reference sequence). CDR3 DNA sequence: TGTGCCAGCAGTGATGTCGGAGAGTTCTCTGAAGCTTTCTTT. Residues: CASSDVGEFSEAFF.

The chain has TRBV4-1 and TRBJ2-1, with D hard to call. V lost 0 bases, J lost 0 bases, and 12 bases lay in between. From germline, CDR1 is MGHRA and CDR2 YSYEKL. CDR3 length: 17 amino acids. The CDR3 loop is CASSQDPLGPSYNEQFF. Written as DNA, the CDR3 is TGCGCCAGCAGCCAAGATCCCCTAGGCCCCTCCTACAATGAGCAGTTCTTC.

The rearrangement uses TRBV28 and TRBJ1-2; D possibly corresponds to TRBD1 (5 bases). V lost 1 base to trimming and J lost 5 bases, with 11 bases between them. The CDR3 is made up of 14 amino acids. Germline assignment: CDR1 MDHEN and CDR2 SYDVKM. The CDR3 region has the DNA TGTGCCAGCAGTTTATTGACGGCAGGGTATGGCTACACCTTC. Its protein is CASSLLTAGYGYTF.

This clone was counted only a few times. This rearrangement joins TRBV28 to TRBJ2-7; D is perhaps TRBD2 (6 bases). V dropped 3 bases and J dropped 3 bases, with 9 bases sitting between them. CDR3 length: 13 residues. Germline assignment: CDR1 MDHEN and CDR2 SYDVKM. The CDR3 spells CASSLKRVYEQYF. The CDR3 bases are TGTGCCAGCAGTTTGAAGCGGGTCTACGAGCAGTACTTC.

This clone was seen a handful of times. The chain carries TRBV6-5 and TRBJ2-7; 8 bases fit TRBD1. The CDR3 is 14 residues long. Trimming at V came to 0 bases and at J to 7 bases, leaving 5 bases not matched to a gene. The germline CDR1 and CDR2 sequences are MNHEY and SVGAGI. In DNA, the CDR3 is TGTGCCAGCAGTTACTCCGGACAGGGCGGGGAGCAGTACTTC. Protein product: CASSYSGQGGEQYF.

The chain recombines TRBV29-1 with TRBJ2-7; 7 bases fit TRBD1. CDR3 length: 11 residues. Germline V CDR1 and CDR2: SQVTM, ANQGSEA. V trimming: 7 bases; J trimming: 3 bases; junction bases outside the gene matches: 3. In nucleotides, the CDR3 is TGCAGCGCGGGACAGAGCTACGAGCAGTACTTC. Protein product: CSAGQSYEQYF.

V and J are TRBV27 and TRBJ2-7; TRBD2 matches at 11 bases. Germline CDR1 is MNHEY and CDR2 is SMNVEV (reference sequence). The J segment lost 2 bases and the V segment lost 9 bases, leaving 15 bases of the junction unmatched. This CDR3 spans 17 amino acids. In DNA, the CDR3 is TGTGCCAGTCAAAGACTAGCGGGGAATAGGGGGGCCTACGAGCAGTACTTC. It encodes CASQRLAGNRGAYEQYF.